This TCR beta chain was recovered during a study of T cell responses to AZD1222 COVID-19 vaccine. Generated by immunoSEQ multiplex PCR, the TCRdb table keeps only in-frame clones and is missing some. The sample includes 100,000 or so clones, about 90% of them seen just once. Comments on this clone: Its target is not known.

V shed 4 bases, J shed 1 base, and the junction held 5 bases outside the gene matches. Germline V gene lookup returns CDR1 SEHNR and CDR2 FQNEAQ (reference sequence). This CDR3 contains 17 residues. Study-wide points: Among AZD1222 vaccinees, only six were seropositive at baseline. Vaccine-associated CD4 TCRs ranged over spike, dominating at 160-218 and 743-854. Unmutated regions of variants are reportedly targeted by nearly half of spike-specific TCRs.

The sample was peripheral blood, taken on day 0 of AZD1222 vaccination. This sequence originates from an adult in good health. The chain employs TRBV7-9 and TRBJ2-6; 9 positions match TRBD1. The CDR3 DNA is TGTGCCAGCAGCTCCTCCGGGACAGGGTCTGGGGCCAACGTCCTGACTTTC. Translation gives CASSSSGTGSGANVLTF.